This T cell receptor (beta chain) stems from a study of blood T cell repertoires in COVID-19. About the research overall: Acute-phase and convalescent COVID-19 samples originated in the United States, Italy and Spain.

In the source study's methods: How many nucleated cells were present was estimated from reference gene primer amplification. The table came from immunoSEQ multiplex PCR; TCRdb's copy has only in-frame clones and leaves some out. The V and J calls and clone size come from that table; D and trimming were worked out from the DNA. Counted here are about 300,000 clones, around 85% occurring once; the ten biggest clones make up more than 1.2%. Germline V CDR1 and CDR2: SGHRS, YFSETQ. The junction had 9 bases not matched to a gene; V was cut back by 5 bases and J by 1 base. The CDR3 consists of 17 residues.

The V call is TRBV5-1, the J call TRBJ2-7; 13 nucleotides line up with TRBD2. Sequenced input: peripheral blood. This sequence was found in a human donor with COVID-19, enrolled during active disease. The donor label of this sample is uncertain. The CDR3 sequence: CASRRGTSGAGSYEQYF. The CDR3 DNA follows: TGCGCCAGCAGACGCGGGACTAGCGGGGCCGGGTCCTACGAGCAGTACTTC.